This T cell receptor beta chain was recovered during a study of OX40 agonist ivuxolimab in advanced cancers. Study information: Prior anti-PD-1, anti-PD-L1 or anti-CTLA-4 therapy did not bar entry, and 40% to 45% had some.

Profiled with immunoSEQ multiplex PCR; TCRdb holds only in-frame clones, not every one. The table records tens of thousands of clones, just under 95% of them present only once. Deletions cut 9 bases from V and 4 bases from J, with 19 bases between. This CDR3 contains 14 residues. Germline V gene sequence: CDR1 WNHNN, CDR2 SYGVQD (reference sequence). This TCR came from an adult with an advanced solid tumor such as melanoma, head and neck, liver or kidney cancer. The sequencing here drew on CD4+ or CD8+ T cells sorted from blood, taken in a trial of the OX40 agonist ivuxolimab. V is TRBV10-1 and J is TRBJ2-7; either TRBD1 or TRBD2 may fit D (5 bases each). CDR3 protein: CARTSGTWRYEQYF. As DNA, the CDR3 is TGCGCCAGAACCTCCGGGACCTGGCGGTACGAGCAGTACTTC.